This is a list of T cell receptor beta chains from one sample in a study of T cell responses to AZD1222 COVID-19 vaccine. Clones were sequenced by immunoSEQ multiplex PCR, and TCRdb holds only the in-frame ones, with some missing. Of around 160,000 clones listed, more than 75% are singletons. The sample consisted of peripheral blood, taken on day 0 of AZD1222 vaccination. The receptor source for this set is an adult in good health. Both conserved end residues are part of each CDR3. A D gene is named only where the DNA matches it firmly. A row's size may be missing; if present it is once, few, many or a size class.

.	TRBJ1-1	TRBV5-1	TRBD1	CASSLDAGGTEAFF	TGCGCCAGCAGCTTGGATGCAGGGGGCACTGAAGCTTTCTTT
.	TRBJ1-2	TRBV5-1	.	CASSPLGEGYTF	TGCGCCAGCAGCCCACTGGGGGAGGGCTACACCTTC
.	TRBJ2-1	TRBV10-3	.	CAIGGHQYNEQFF	TGTGCCATCGGGGGACACCAATACAATGAGCAGTTCTTC
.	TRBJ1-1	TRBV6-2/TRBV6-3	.	CASSYSLGTENEAFF	TGTGCCAGCAGTTACTCATTGGGGACCGAGAATGAAGCTTTCTTT
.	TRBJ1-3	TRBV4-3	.	CASSQDAGTTRGNTIYF	TGCGCCAGCAGCCAAGATGCAGGCACAACTAGGGGAAACACCATATATTTT
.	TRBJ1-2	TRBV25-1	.	CASSAGIGYGYTF	TGTGCCAGCAGTGCAGGGATCGGCTATGGCTACACCTTC
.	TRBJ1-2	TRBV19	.	CASSTVGPNYGYTF	TGTGCCAGTAGTACAGTCGGCCCTAACTATGGCTACACCTTC
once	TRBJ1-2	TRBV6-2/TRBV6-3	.	CASSPNYGYTF	TGTGCCAGCAGTCCCAACTATGGCTACACCTTC
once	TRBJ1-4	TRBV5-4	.	CASSLKQGLNEKLFF	TGTGCCAGCAGCTTGAAACAGGGATTAAATGAAAAACTGTTTTTT
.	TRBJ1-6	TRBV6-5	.	CASSYEGGNSPLHF	TGTGCCAGCAGTTACGAGGGAGGGAATTCACCCCTCCACTTT
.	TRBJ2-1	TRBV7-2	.	CASNLGDGSYNEQFF	TGTGCCAGCAATTTGGGGGACGGCTCCTACAATGAGCAGTTCTTC
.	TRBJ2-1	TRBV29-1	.	CSVARVSRDNEQFF	TGCAGCGTTGCTCGGGTTTCGAGGGACAATGAGCAGTTCTTC
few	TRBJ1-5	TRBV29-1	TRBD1	CSAPGQGFKNQPQHF	TGCAGCGCGCCGGGACAGGGGTTTAAAAATCAGCCCCAGCATTTT
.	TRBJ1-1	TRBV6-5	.	CASSWWGDTEAFF	TGTGCCAGCAGTTGGTGGGGGGACACTGAAGCTTTCTTT
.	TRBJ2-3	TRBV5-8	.	CASSLLGQSWDTQYF	TGTGCCAGCAGCTTGTTGGGTCAGTCCTGGGATACGCAGTATTTT
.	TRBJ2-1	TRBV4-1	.	CASSQGLDLYNEQFF	TGCGCCAGCAGCCAGGGTCTAGACTTATACAATGAGCAGTTCTTC
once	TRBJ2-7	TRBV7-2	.	CASSREPSYEQYF	TGTGCCAGCAGCAGGGAACCCTCCTACGAGCAGTACTTC
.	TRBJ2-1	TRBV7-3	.	CASSPRLAIGYNEQFF	TGTGCCAGCAGCCCGCGTCTAGCGATTGGATACAATGAGCAGTTCTTC
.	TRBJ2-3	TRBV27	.	CASSLVSGTSTDTQYF	TGTGCCAGCAGTTTAGTTTCAGGGACCTCCACAGATACGCAGTATTTT
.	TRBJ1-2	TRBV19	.	CASRAGYYGYTF	TGTGCCAGTAGAGCAGGGTACTATGGCTACACCTTC
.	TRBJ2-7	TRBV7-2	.	CASTLRGGREQYF	TGTGCCAGCACCCTACGTGGGGGGCGCGAGCAGTACTTC
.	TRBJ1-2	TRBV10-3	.	CAISEWGAIGYTF	TGTGCCATCAGTGAATGGGGGGCTATAGGCTACACCTTC